The clone carrying this TCR beta chain was detected many times. Noted time point: before trial treatment. The sample comes from a study of low-dose radiotherapy and immunotherapy resistance in tumors. As for the study in general: Cyclophosphamide infusions of 200 mg/m2 came every two weeks, one day before radiation-immunotherapy. On cycle 1 day 1, patients started four cycles of oral aspirin 300 mg daily.

In germline, CDR1 is MNHGY, CDR2 SAAAGT. Trimming at V came to 5 bases and at J to 3 bases, leaving 9 bases not matched to a gene. The CDR3 sequence is 15 residues long. Covering alpha and beta chains, TRAV- and TRBV-specific primers were used for the first-strand cDNA. TCRs were put through 20 to 25 PCR cycles of amplification with Phusion. A constant-region primer and the V-primer adapter served as the primer pair. The mRNA which had been isolated was amplified by in vitro transcription. In TCRdb, the reads were re-called with MiXCR into one record per CDR3 protein. The repertoire includes tens of thousands of distinct CDR3 sequences, 9.4% of them detected once, and roughly 1% sits in the top ten.

V gene TRBV6-8 combines with J gene TRBJ2-7; 8 bases are shared with TRBD2. This specimen consisted of PBMCs, obtained before treatment. This clonotype was obtained from a male donor with prostate cancer. The CDR3 loop reads CASSLRTSLNYEQYF. CDR3 bases: TGTGCCAGCAGTCTGCGGACTAGCCTGAACTACGAGCAGTACTTC.